A single T cell receptor beta chain is shown here with its context. Antigen unknown. This record comes from a study of shared clonotypes between healthy human individuals. Study summary: Donor composition was a couple of women and a few men, aged 18 to 49.

Sequenced by immunoSEQ multiplex PCR; TCRdb stores in-frame clones only, minus some. Among approximately 620,000 clones listed, more than 95% were seen once. Germline CDR1 is MDHEN and CDR2 is SYDVKM. With V trimmed by 6 bases and J by 3 bases, 9 bases remained unmatched. The CDR3 spans 16 residues. Study outcomes and limitations: Memory subsets had estimated richness that was generally smaller than that of naive subsets. Apart from blood, nothing was sampled; tissue repertoires likely differ.

This chain joins TRBV28 and TRBJ1-5; 9 bases agree with TRBD1. The sequence was collected from a woman aged 25 to 45 in good health. The sample was naive CD4+ T cells sorted from blood. As for subset: CD45RA+ positively selected. In nucleotides, the CDR3 is TGTGCCAGCAGCATGGACAGGGGCAGAATCAATCAGCCCCAGCATTTT. It translates to CASSMDRGRINQPQHF.